This T cell receptor (beta chain) was obtained from a study of glioma-infiltrating T cells after dendritic cell vaccination. For the study at large: Autologous tumor lysate was loaded overnight onto monocyte-derived dendritic cells grown about 7 days with IL-4 and GM-CSF.

This CDR3 has 13 amino acids. Germline CDR1 reads LNHDA; CDR2 reads SQIVND (reference sequence). Trimming removed 6 bases from V and 2 bases from J, with 10 bases in between. PBMC were collected before vaccination, two weeks after the third vaccination, and at progression. Primers: 60 V beta forward and 13 J beta reverse. Measured with immunoSEQ multiplex PCR; TCRdb has only the in-frame clones, and not every one. In the table there are fewer than 85,000 clones, over 75% of which are singletons. This TCR came from a human donor with glioblastoma. Sequenced material: blood, taken before dendritic cell vaccination. J is TRBJ1-2 and V is TRBV19; TRBD1 might be the D (5 bases). CDR3 DNA: TGTGCCAGTAGCCTGACAGAAAACTATGGCTACACCTTC. Its protein product is CASSLTENYGYTF.